This TCR beta chain originates from a study of beta chain features in type 1 diabetes. CDR1 is SGHTA, CDR2 FQGNSA, per germline. J lost 5 bases, V lost 5 bases, and 8 bases had no gene match. The CDR3 consists of 15 residues. Reverse transcription of all isolated RNA meant that expressed TCRB transcripts were sequenced. Measured with immunoSEQ multiplex PCR; TCRdb has only the in-frame clones, and not every one. Of 300,000 to 450,000 clones in the sample, roughly a fifth are singletons; the top ten hold 0.035% to 0.05%. The chain links TRBV7-2 to TRBJ1-1, with 10 bases fitting TRBD1. The TCR originated in a woman aged 18-29 years in good health. Sequencing was performed on naive CD4+ T cells from blood. CDR3 residues: CASSVGGQGGTEAFF. The CDR3 coding sequence is TGTGCCAGCAGCGTGGGCGGACAGGGGGGGACTGAAGCTTTCTTT.